The 14 T cell receptor beta chains below all came from one sample that was sequenced in a study of tumor and adjacent non-tumor tissue in lung cancer. The library came from three nested PCR rounds adapted from ARM-PCR protocols. TCRdb fed the multiplex PCR reads into MiXCR, producing one record per CDR3 protein. The sample consists of roughly 140,000 distinct CDR3 sequences, approximately 66% of them appearing once. The template was RNA from unsorted bulk tissue. Sequencing was carried out using lung tumor tissue. The receptors stem from a man in his sixties with small cell lung cancer.

For this clonotype: The missing conserved phenylalanine or tryptophan at the end of this CDR3 makes a read error likely. The CDR3 DNA is TGCAGTGCTAGAGCTGGGGGAGCTAAGGGTGATGAGCAGTTCCTC. This translates into CSARAGGAKGDEQFL. The gene calls are TRBV20-1 and TRBJ2-1; D possibly matches TRBD1 or TRBD2 (5 bases each). V lost 1 base, J lost 8 bases, and 18 bases lay in between. There are 15 residues in the CDR3. Germline V gene sequence: CDR1 DFQATT, CDR2 SNEGSKA (reference sequence).

A remark on this clonotype: The junction shows a germline mismatch at one end, possibly a read error. V and J are TRBV20-1 and TRBJ2-3; D gene unclear. The CDR3 length is 15 residues. Germline values: CDR1 DFQATT, CDR2 SNEGSKA (reference sequence). The chain's CDR3 is CSVRSGVRGTDTKYF. The CDR3 DNA reads TGCAGTGTTAGAAGTGGAGTTCGAGGCACAGATACGAAGTATTTT.

As for this clonotype: Given a much more abundant clone one base away, this may be a read error. The chain recombines TRBV6-2 or TRBV6-3 with TRBJ2-3; D not certain. The CDR3 has 18 residues. Germline values: CDR1 MNHEY, CDR2 SVGEGT. V shed 7 bases and J shed 0 bases, with 23 bases lying between them. The CDR3 spells CASTTRFMRPSSTDTQYF. The CDR3 region has the DNA TGTGCCAGCACCACGAGGTTTATGAGGCCATCTAGCACAGATACGCAGTATTTT.

The chain links TRBV28 to TRBJ1-2; D remains unclear. V was trimmed by 5 bases and J by 5 bases, leaving 15 bases between them. Germline V gene data show CDR1 as MDHEN and CDR2 as SYDVKM. The CDR3 totals 14 residues. CDR3 in amino acids: CASSLSRGLYGYTF. CDR3 nucleotides: TGTGCCAGCAGTCTCAGCCGAGGGTTATATGGCTACACCTTC.

This clonotype was detected many times. The V gene is TRBV29-1, the J gene TRBJ2-5; 10 bases line up with TRBD2. The CDR3 is 15 residues long. Germline V gives CDR1 SQVTM, CDR2 ANQGSEA. Trimming cost V 4 bases and J 2 bases; bases outside gene matches: 7. This chain's CDR3 is CSVAFSGRGQETQYF. The CDR3 DNA follows: TGCAGCGTTGCTTTCAGCGGGAGGGGGCAAGAGACCCAGTACTTC.

This chain joins TRBV6-5 and TRBJ2-6, with 8 bases identical to TRBD1. Germline CDR1 is MNHEY and CDR2 is SVGAGI. Trimming cost V 5 bases and J 4 bases; bases outside gene matches: 10. CDR3 length: 17 amino acids. This chain's CDR3 is CASSGGQVLSGANVLTF. The CDR3 nucleotides read TGTGCCAGCAGTGGGGGACAGGTATTGTCGGGGGCCAACGTCCTGACTTTC.

This clonotype was observed a handful of times. The V call is TRBV12-3 or TRBV12-4, the J call TRBJ2-1, with D perhaps matching TRBD1 or TRBD2 (5 bases each). V was pared by 8 bases and J by 7 bases, with 18 bases between. The CDR3 loop spans 14 amino acids. CDR3 sequence reads: CASRGPSIGNEQFF. For the CDR3, the DNA is TGTGCCAGCCGGGGACCCTCGATCGGGAATGAGCAGTTCTTC.

V gene TRBV6-1 combines with J gene TRBJ2-4; weak D call: TRBD1 (5 bases). Trimming shortened V by 9 bases and J by 6 bases, and 15 bases separated the two germline ends. The CDR3 is 13 amino acids. Germline CDR1 and CDR2: MNHNS and SASEGT. The CDR3: CASTVRQGNIQYF. CDR3 coding DNA: TGTGCCAGTACTGTAAGGCAGGGAAACATTCAGTACTTC.

Remarks on this clonotype: The conserved phenylalanine or tryptophan normally closing the CDR3 is absent here, so this likely arose from a read error. The chain has TRBV12-3 or TRBV12-4 and TRBJ1-5; tentative D call: TRBD1 (6 bases). The CDR3 loop spans 18 amino acids. CDR3 sequence: CASSFSDRGWYSNQPQHL. CDR3 DNA: TGTGCCAGTAGTTTCTCGGACAGAGGCTGGTATAGCAATCAGCCCCAGCATCTT.

This clonotype was recorded many times. The chain employs TRBV20-1 and TRBJ2-1; no reliable D call. This CDR3 comprises 15 residues. CDR1 DFQATT and CDR2 SNEGSKA come from the germline V gene (reference sequence). The germline V and J ends were trimmed by 2 bases and 7 bases, with 18 bases remaining between them. The CDR3 DNA sequence: TGCAGTGCTAGACCCCGGCAGACCTCTCGGAATGAGCAGTTCTTC. Its protein is CSARPRQTSRNEQFF.

With regard to this clonotype: Just one base apart from a much larger clone, this may be a read error. This CDR3 is missing its conserved last phenylalanine or tryptophan, likely due to a read error. J is TRBJ2-6 and V is TRBV6-5; possibly TRBD1 for D (6 bases). The CDR3 spans 15 residues. Germline V gene lookup returns CDR1 MNHEY and CDR2 SVGAGI. V shed 5 bases and J shed 3 bases, with 11 bases lying between them. The CDR3 reads CASSTGRGGANVLTI. For the CDR3, the DNA is TGTGCCAGCAGTACAGGGCGAGGTGGGGCCAACGTCCTGACTATC.

This clonotype turned up a few times. The gene calls are TRBV6-5 and TRBJ2-7; D might be TRBD2 (5 bases). The CDR3 contains 14 residues. Between the trimmed V and J ends, which lost 10 bases and 3 bases, there was a span of 19 bases. Germline loops: CDR1 MNHEY, CDR2 SVGAGI. CDR3 nucleotides: TGTGCCACCATGGACCGACGGGAAAGCTACGAGCAGTACGTC. Translating gives CATMDRRESYEQYV.

The V call is TRBV4-2, the J call TRBJ2-7, with D tentatively TRBD1 (6 bases). Germline V gives CDR1 LGHNA, CDR2 YNFKEQ. The CDR3 length is 15 residues. Trimming shortened V by 0 bases and J by 2 bases, and 11 bases separated the two germline ends. The CDR3 is CASSQDSRGAYEQYV. In nucleotides, the CDR3 is TGTGCCAGCAGCCAAGACTCCAGGGGAGCCTACGAGCAGTACGTC.

This chain joins TRBV7-2 and TRBJ1-1; TRBD1 agrees at 7 bases. Losses at the gene ends were 4 bases for V and 1 base for J; bases not matched to a gene: 3. The CDR3 is made up of 14 amino acids. Germline CDR1 is SGHTA and CDR2 is FQGNSA. In DNA, the CDR3 is TGTGCCAGCAGCTATGACAGGGCGAACACTGAAGCTTTCTTT. As protein: CASSYDRANTEAFF.